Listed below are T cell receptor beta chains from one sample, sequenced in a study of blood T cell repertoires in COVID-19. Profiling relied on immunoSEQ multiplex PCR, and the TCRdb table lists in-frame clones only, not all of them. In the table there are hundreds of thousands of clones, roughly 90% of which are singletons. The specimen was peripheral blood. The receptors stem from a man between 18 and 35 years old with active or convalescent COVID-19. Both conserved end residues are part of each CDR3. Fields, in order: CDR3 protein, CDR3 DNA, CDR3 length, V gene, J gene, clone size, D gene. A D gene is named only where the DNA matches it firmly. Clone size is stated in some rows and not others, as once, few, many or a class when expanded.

CDR3: CASSVQGNTEAFF; DNA: TGTGCCAGCAGCGTTCAGGGGAACACTGAAGCTTTCTTT; length: 13; V: TRBV9; J: TRBJ1-1; size: NA; D: NA
CDR3: CASSSRGYGYTF; DNA: TGTGCCAGCAGTTCACGGGGGTACGGCTACACCTTC; length: 12; V: TRBV28; J: TRBJ1-2; size: few; D: NA
CDR3: CASSVGGSNTEAFF; DNA: TGTGCCAGCAGCGTAGGGGGCTCGAACACTGAAGCTTTCTTT; length: 14; V: TRBV9; J: TRBJ1-1; size: NA; D: NA
CDR3: CASSLVPKSRGQETQYF; DNA: TGTGCCAGCAGCTTAGTACCCAAAAGTCGGGGGCAAGAGACCCAGTACTTC; length: 17; V: TRBV7-2; J: TRBJ2-5; size: NA; D: NA
CDR3: CASSSNKKGSNQPQHF; DNA: TGTGCCAGCAGCTCCAATAAAAAGGGGAGCAATCAGCCCCAGCATTTT; length: 16; V: TRBV7-9; J: TRBJ1-5; size: NA; D: NA
CDR3: CASSLAGWNTEAFF; DNA: TGTGCCAGCAGCTTGGCCGGGTGGAACACTGAAGCTTTCTTT; length: 14; V: TRBV5-5; J: TRBJ1-1; size: few; D: NA
CDR3: CASSLTSGRGETQYF; DNA: TGTGCCAGCAGCTTGACTAGCGGGAGAGGTGAGACCCAGTACTTC; length: 15; V: TRBV7-3; J: TRBJ2-5; size: NA; D: TRBD2
CDR3: CASSLTGRNEKLFF; DNA: TGTGCCAGCAGCTTAACAGGGCGTAATGAAAAACTGTTTTTT; length: 14; V: TRBV7-9; J: TRBJ1-4; size: NA; D: NA
CDR3: CASSYSSGGAFF; DNA: TGTGCCAGCAGTTACTCATCCGGAGGAGCTTTCTTT; length: 12; V: TRBV6-2/TRBV6-3; J: TRBJ1-1; size: once; D: NA
CDR3: CASSESAGTGANVLTF; DNA: TGTGCCAGCAGTGAAAGTGCAGGCACTGGGGCCAACGTCCTGACTTTC; length: 16; V: TRBV6-1; J: TRBJ2-6; size: NA; D: NA
CDR3: CSVTRVWGQTSETQYF; DNA: TGCAGCGTTACCCGGGTATGGGGACAGACCTCAGAGACCCAGTACTTC; length: 16; V: TRBV29-1; J: TRBJ2-5; size: NA; D: TRBD1
CDR3: CASSSSGTGLHEQYF; DNA: TGTGCCAGCAGTTCCTCCGGGACAGGGCTCCACGAGCAGTACTTC; length: 15; V: TRBV6-5; J: TRBJ2-7; size: NA; D: TRBD1
CDR3: CASSYDRGSGYGYTF; DNA: TGTGCCAGCAGTTATGACAGGGGGTCTGGCTATGGCTACACCTTC; length: 15; V: TRBV6-5; J: TRBJ1-2; size: once; D: TRBD1
CDR3: CASNPGGPEAFF; DNA: TGTGCCAGCAACCCGGGGGGACCTGAAGCTTTCTTT; length: 12; V: TRBV2; J: TRBJ1-1; size: NA; D: NA
CDR3: CASSLGQGAYNEQFF; DNA: TGTGCCAGCAGCTTGGGACAGGGGGCATACAATGAGCAGTTCTTC; length: 15; V: TRBV11-3; J: TRBJ2-1; size: NA; D: TRBD1
CDR3: CASSQTGKEQFF; DNA: TGTGCCAGCAGCCAAACCGGGAAAGAGCAGTTCTTC; length: 12; V: TRBV7-6; J: TRBJ2-1; size: NA; D: NA
CDR3: CASSSDSSYEQYF; DNA: TGTGCCAGCAGTTCTGACAGTTCCTACGAGCAGTACTTC; length: 13; V: TRBV6-5; J: TRBJ2-7; size: NA; D: NA
CDR3: CASLTGVSEAFF; DNA: TGTGCCAGCCTTACGGGGGTTTCTGAAGCTTTCTTT; length: 12; V: TRBV2; J: TRBJ1-1; size: few; D: NA
CDR3: CASSERDRVTDTQYF; DNA: TGTGCCAGCAGTGAAAGGGACAGGGTCACAGATACGCAGTATTTT; length: 15; V: TRBV6-1; J: TRBJ2-3; size: NA; D: TRBD1
CDR3: CASSYDREVGELFF; DNA: TGTGCCAGCAGTTACGACAGGGAGGTCGGGGAGCTGTTTTTT; length: 14; V: TRBV6-2/TRBV6-3; J: TRBJ2-2; size: NA; D: NA
CDR3: CASSPRDYPGNEQFF; DNA: TGTGCCAGCAGCCCCCGGGACTACCCGGGGAATGAGCAGTTCTTC; length: 15; V: TRBV7-3; J: TRBJ2-1; size: NA; D: TRBD2
CDR3: CASSSAGTGSYNEQFF; DNA: TGTGCCAGCAGCTCGGCTGGGACAGGAAGCTACAATGAGCAGTTCTTC; length: 16; V: TRBV11-3; J: TRBJ2-1; size: NA; D: TRBD1
CDR3: CASSLMRETQYF; DNA: TGTGCCAGCAGCTTAATGCGTGAGACCCAGTACTTC; length: 12; V: TRBV7-6; J: TRBJ2-5; size: NA; D: NA
CDR3: CASSQKRGASYEQYF; DNA: TGTGCCAGCAGCCAGAAGCGGGGGGCCTCCTACGAGCAGTACTTC; length: 15; V: TRBV14; J: TRBJ2-7; size: NA; D: TRBD2
CDR3: CASSFFYTGELFF; DNA: TGTGCCAGCAGCTTCTTTTATACCGGGGAGCTGTTTTTT; length: 13; V: TRBV5-5; J: TRBJ2-2; size: NA; D: NA
CDR3: CASSALIGRATNEKLFF; DNA: TGTGCCAGCAGCGCCCTTATTGGGCGTGCAACTAATGAAAAACTGTTTTTT; length: 17; V: TRBV3-1/TRBV3-2; J: TRBJ1-4; size: NA; D: NA
CDR3: CASSEGQSSGNTIYF; DNA: TGTGCCAGCAGCGAGGGACAGAGCTCTGGAAACACCATATATTTT; length: 15; V: TRBV21-1; J: TRBJ1-3; size: NA; D: NA
CDR3: CASSSGLALGTDTQYF; DNA: TGTGCCAGCAGTTCAGGCCTAGCGCTAGGCACAGATACGCAGTATTTT; length: 16; V: TRBV27; J: TRBJ2-3; size: once; D: NA
CDR3: CASSSGRGGETQYF; DNA: TGCGCCAGCAGCTCTGGCAGGGGAGGGGAGACCCAGTACTTC; length: 14; V: TRBV5-1; J: TRBJ2-5; size: NA; D: NA
CDR3: CASSLVGAGYEQYF; DNA: TGTGCCAGCAGTTTAGTGGGGGCTGGCTACGAGCAGTACTTC; length: 14; V: TRBV27; J: TRBJ2-7; size: NA; D: NA
CDR3: CSVPDRISYNEQFF; DNA: TGCAGCGTCCCCGACAGGATCTCCTACAATGAGCAGTTCTTC; length: 14; V: TRBV29-1; J: TRBJ2-1; size: NA; D: NA
CDR3: CASSYRGQNTEAFF; DNA: TGTGCCAGCAGTTATAGGGGTCAGAACACTGAAGCTTTCTTT; length: 14; V: TRBV6-5; J: TRBJ1-1; size: NA; D: NA
CDR3: CASSFLDRDSNEQFF; DNA: TGCGCCAGCAGCTTTTTGGACAGGGATTCCAATGAGCAGTTCTTC; length: 15; V: TRBV5-1; J: TRBJ2-1; size: NA; D: TRBD1
CDR3: CASSVVGGWYNEQFF; DNA: TGTGCCAGCAGCGTAGTTGGGGGCTGGTACAATGAGCAGTTCTTC; length: 15; V: TRBV9; J: TRBJ2-1; size: few; D: NA
CDR3: CASSTRGQARHEQYF; DNA: TGTGCCAGCAGCACCCGTGGCCAGGCCAGGCACGAGCAGTACTTC; length: 15; V: TRBV13; J: TRBJ2-7; size: NA; D: NA
CDR3: CATSRHPGGGNQPQHF; DNA: TGTGCCACCAGCAGACATCCAGGGGGCGGCAATCAGCCCCAGCATTTT; length: 16; V: TRBV15; J: TRBJ1-5; size: NA; D: TRBD1